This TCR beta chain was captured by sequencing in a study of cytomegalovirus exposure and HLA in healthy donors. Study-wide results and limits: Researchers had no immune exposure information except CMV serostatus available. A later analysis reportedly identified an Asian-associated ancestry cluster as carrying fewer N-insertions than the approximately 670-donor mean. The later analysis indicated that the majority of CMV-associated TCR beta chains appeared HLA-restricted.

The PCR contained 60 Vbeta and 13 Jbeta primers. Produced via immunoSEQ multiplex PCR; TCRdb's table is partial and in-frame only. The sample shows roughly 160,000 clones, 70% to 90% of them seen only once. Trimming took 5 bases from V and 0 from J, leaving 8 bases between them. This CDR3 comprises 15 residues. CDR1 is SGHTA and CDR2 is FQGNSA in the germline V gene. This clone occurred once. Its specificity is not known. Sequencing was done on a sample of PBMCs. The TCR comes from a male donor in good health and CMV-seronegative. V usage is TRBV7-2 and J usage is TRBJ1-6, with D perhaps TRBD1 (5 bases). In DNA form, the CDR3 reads TGTGCCAGCAGCGCAGACAGCTCCTATAATTCACCCCTCCACTTT. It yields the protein CASSADSSYNSPLHF.